This TCR beta chain was sequenced in a study of early T cells in non-severe SARS-CoV-2 infection. Researchers attached unique molecular identifiers to individual cDNA molecules. MiXCR, run by TCRdb on the 5' RACE reads, gives a single entry per CDR3 protein. The sample holds around 30,000 distinct CDR3 sequences, about 6.5% seen once. This clonotype was detected ten times or more. What was sequenced was whole blood. This sequence was found in an adult who was a healthcare worker with PCR-confirmed SARS-CoV-2 infection or an uninfected control (not recorded which).

Written as DNA, the CDR3 is TGTGCCAGCAAAGTTAAACCGGGGCCAACCGACGAGCAGTACTTC. It translates to CASKVKPGPTDEQYF. The chain couples TRBV12-3 or TRBV12-4 to TRBJ2-7; perhaps D is TRBD1 or TRBD2 (5 bases each). The length of the CDR3 is 15 residues. V lost 7 bases and J lost 5, with 21 bases in between.